Presented here are 27 T cell receptor beta chains from one specimen sequenced in a study of vaccination and CD4 T cells after COVID-19. The treatment denotes: roughly ten-day PBMC culture with coronavirus spike peptide pools or control peptides (ViraFEST assay). These TCRs' antigens remain unknown. Cultured CD4+ T cells had their DNA profiled by the Oncomine TCR Beta short-read assay. MiXCR was run by TCRdb on the PCR reads, yielding one entry per CDR3 protein. Altogether 15,000 to 20,000 distinct CDR3 sequences are present, 50% to 75% being singletons, with the ten largest covering about 10%. The sequenced sample consisted of CD4+ T cells from blood, cultured in vitro. The receptor source for this set is a human donor who had recovered from COVID-19.

The V call is TRBV6-1, the J call TRBJ2-5; 10 bases are a match to TRBD2. V trimming: 5 bases; J trimming: 5 bases; junction bases outside the gene matches: 11. The CDR3 has 16 amino acids. Germline V gives CDR1 MNHNS, CDR2 SASEGT. In nucleotides, the CDR3 is TGTGCCAGCAGTCGAAGTAGCGGGAGGTTAGGGGAGACCCAGTACTTC. Translating it yields CASSRSSGRLGETQYF.

A few counts support this clonotype. This rearrangement joins TRBV27 to TRBJ2-7; 7 bases are shared with TRBD2. CDR3 length: 13 residues. After removal of 6 bases from V and 7 bases from J, the junction contained 9 bases not matched to a gene. CDR1 and CDR2 from the germline V gene are MNHEY and SMNVEV (reference sequence). Here the CDR3 reads CASRHREVGEQYF. The CDR3 DNA reads TGTGCCAGCAGGCACCGGGAGGTTGGGGAGCAGTACTTC.

This clonotype was picked up a small number of times. The rearrangement joins TRBV2 to TRBJ2-7; 9 bases agree with TRBD2. CDR1 is SNHLY and CDR2 is FYNNEI in the germline V gene. V shed 10 bases, J shed 3 bases, and the junction held 7 bases outside the gene matches. The CDR3 extends over 13 amino acids. The CDR3 DNA sequence: TGTGCCAACCACGGGACTAGCATCTACGAGCAGTACTTC. It translates to CANHGTSIYEQYF.

This rearrangement joins TRBV3-1 to TRBJ1-5, with a weak D call TRBD1 (5 bases). CDR1 is LGHDT, CDR2 YNNKEL, per germline (reference sequence). Between the trimmed V and J ends, which lost 0 bases and 5 bases, there was a span of 11 bases. The CDR3 contains 15 residues. The CDR3 region is CASSQDTGLHQPQHF. CDR3 in DNA: TGTGCCAGCAGCCAAGATACAGGCCTACATCAGCCCCAGCATTTT.

The chain is built from TRBV6-4 and TRBJ1-5; D might be TRBD1 (5 bases). This CDR3 contains 13 residues. Germline V gives CDR1 MRHNA, CDR2 SNTAGT. Trimming took off 6 bases at V and 5 bases at J, with 11 bases between the two ends. The CDR3 reads CASSPQGDQPQHF. In nucleotides, the CDR3 is TGTGCCAGCAGCCCCCAAGGGGATCAGCCCCAGCATTTT.

The V call is TRBV7-9, the J call TRBJ1-3; D gene unclear. The CDR3 extends over 13 amino acids. V dropped 2 bases and J dropped 4 bases, with 6 bases sitting between them. The germline V gene encodes CDR1 SEHNR and CDR2 FQNEAQ (reference sequence). The DNA of the CDR3 is TGTGCCAGCAGCTTAAGCGGGGGAAACACCATATATTTT. Residues: CASSLSGGNTIYF.

This rearrangement joins TRBV6-5 to TRBJ2-5; D may match TRBD1 or TRBD2 (6 bases each). Germline-derived CDR1 and CDR2 are MNHEY and SVGAGI. V was pared by 1 base and J by 5 bases, with 26 bases between. This CDR3 has 19 residues. CDR3 DNA sequence: TGTGCCAGCAGTTACTTCCTAACCCCTGGAGGGATAAGGGGGGAGACCCAGTACTTC. It yields the protein CASSYFLTPGGIRGETQYF.

V is TRBV7-2 and J is TRBJ2-5, with a tentative D call TRBD2 (7 bases). V gave up 4 bases and J gave up 4 bases, with 16 bases separating them. Per the germline V gene, CDR1 is SGHTA and CDR2 is FQGNSA. This CDR3 contains 15 residues. The CDR3 protein is CASSSSMGGPETQYF. As DNA, the CDR3 is TGTGCCAGCAGCTCGTCAATGGGGGGGCCAGAGACCCAGTACTTC.

The chain carries TRBV19 and TRBJ1-1; D possibly corresponds to TRBD1 (5 bases). There are 13 residues in the CDR3. CDR1 and CDR2 from the germline V gene are LNHDA and SQIVND (reference sequence). Trimming removed 7 bases at V and 9 bases at J, with 18 bases between. CDR3 residues: CASTARLQGKAFF. As DNA, the CDR3 is TGTGCCAGTACAGCAAGGTTGCAGGGAAAAGCTTTCTTT. The complete variable domain, with remaining parts taken from reference TRBV19 and TRBJ1-1, reads DGGITQSPKYLFRKEGQNVTLSCEQNLNHDAMYWYRQDPGQGLRLIYYSQIVNDFQKGDIAEGYSVSREKKESFPLTVTSAQKNPTAFYLCASTARLQGKAFFGQGTRLTVV.

Relative to its sample, this clonotype is medium-sized. The chain is built from TRBV30 and TRBJ2-3, with 8 positions matching TRBD2. This CDR3 region has 16 residues. The V segment lost 0 bases and the J segment 5 bases; nucleotides outside the gene matches: 10. CDR1 is GTSNPN, CDR2 SVGIG, per germline (reference sequence). The CDR3 protein is CAWSVGLAGGGDTQYF. The CDR3 coding sequence is TGTGCCTGGAGTGTGGGGCTAGCGGGTGGAGGAGATACGCAGTATTTT.

The chain carries TRBV6-1 and TRBJ2-3; 10 bases match TRBD2. The V segment lost 8 bases and the J segment 4 bases; nucleotides outside the gene matches: 3. The germline gives CDR1 MNHNS, CDR2 SASEGT. This CDR3 has 13 amino acids. The CDR3 loop reads CASRTSGPDTQYF. CDR3 sequence (DNA): TGTGCCAGCCGGACTAGCGGTCCAGATACGCAGTATTTT.

CDR3 DNA sequence: TGTGCCAGCAGCTTAGGGTCAGGGGCCACCGGGGAGCTGTTTTTT. Protein product: CASSLGSGATGELFF. V gene TRBV11-2 combines with J gene TRBJ2-2; a weak D match, TRBD1 (6 bases). The V end was cut by 1 base, the J end by 4 bases, with 10 bases between. The CDR3 extends over 15 amino acids. From germline, CDR1 is SGHAT and CDR2 FQNNGV. The whole variable domain, filled in from reference TRBV11-2 and TRBJ2-2, reads EAGVAQSPRYKIIEKRQSVAFWCNPISGHATLYWYQQILGQGPKLLIQFQNNGVVDDSQLPKDRFSAERLKGVDSTLKIQPAKLEDSAVYLCASSLGSGATGELFFGEGSRLTVL.

The chain is built from TRBV19 and TRBJ1-5; TRBD1 is a possible D gene (5 bases). This CDR3 contains 16 residues. Per the germline V gene, CDR1 is LNHDA and CDR2 is SQIVND (reference sequence). V was trimmed by 2 bases and J by 4 bases, leaving 15 bases between them. CDR3: CASSILGRALNQPQHF. The CDR3 DNA is TGTGCCAGTAGTATATTGGGCAGGGCTCTGAATCAGCCCCAGCATTTT.

This clonotype was picked up one time. The chain couples TRBV6-1 to TRBJ2-5; 8 bases align to TRBD1. V gave up 10 bases and J gave up 4 bases; unmatched junction bases: 11. The CDR3 totals 14 residues. The V gene's germline CDR1 is MNHNS and CDR2 SASEGT. CDR3: CATDGRTGGETQYF. Here the CDR3 DNA reads TGTGCCACGGATGGGCGCACAGGGGGAGAGACCCAGTACTTC.

This clonotype came up a few times. This chain uses TRBV20-1 with TRBJ2-3, with 7 bases fitting TRBD2. The trim removed 4 bases at V and 4 bases at J, leaving 8 bases unmatched. This CDR3 has 14 residues. The germline V gene has CDR1 DFQATT and CDR2 SNEGSKA (reference sequence). CDR3 protein: CSATWGGVADTQYF. In DNA, the CDR3 is TGCAGTGCTACTTGGGGGGGAGTCGCAGATACGCAGTATTTT.

This clonotype was found a few times. V and J are TRBV7-3 and TRBJ2-3; the D is unclear. The length of the CDR3 is 12 residues. Trimming took off 5 bases at V and 2 bases at J, with 5 bases between the two ends. Germline V CDR1 and CDR2: SGHTA, FQGTGA. The CDR3 DNA follows: TGTGCCAGCAGCCCCTACACAGATACGCAGTATTTT. Amino acid sequence: CASSPYTDTQYF.

The chain joins TRBV7-9 to TRBJ1-1; the D is unclear. Per germline, CDR1 SEHNR and CDR2 FQNEAQ (reference sequence). Trimming took 1 base from V and 0 from J, leaving 6 bases between them. This CDR3 is built from 14 residues. This chain's CDR3 is CASSLGGVNTEAFF. CDR3 coding DNA: TGTGCCAGCAGCTTAGGCGGCGTGAACACTGAAGCTTTCTTT.

This sequence joins TRBV2 and TRBJ2-5; D is possibly TRBD1 (6 bases). Trimming cost V 6 bases and J 0 bases, with 8 bases left between them. This CDR3 contains 13 residues. Germline assignment: CDR1 SNHLY and CDR2 FYNNEI. The CDR3 DNA sequence: TGTGCCAGCAGCCAGGGGTACCAAGAGACCCAGTACTTC. It is translated as CASSQGYQETQYF.

V is TRBV7-9 and J is TRBJ1-1; 7 nucleotides line up with TRBD1. The germline V gene encodes CDR1 SEHNR and CDR2 FQNEAQ (reference sequence). There are 15 residues in the CDR3. The junction had 8 bases not matched to a gene; V was cut back by 5 bases and J by 2 bases. The CDR3 protein is CASSGPGQINTEAFF. CDR3 DNA sequence: TGTGCCAGCAGCGGACCGGGACAGATTAACACTGAAGCTTTCTTT.

The chain employs TRBV7-2 and TRBJ2-1; the match to TRBD2 covers 8 bases. The CDR3 is made up of 14 amino acids. V lost 4 bases to trimming and J lost 5 bases; unmatched junction nucleotides: 4. Germline V CDR1 and CDR2: SGHTA, FQGNSA. CDR3 region: CASSSTSANNEQFF. The CDR3 DNA sequence: TGTGCCAGCAGCTCGACTAGCGCCAACAATGAGCAGTTCTTC.

This CDR3 is CASSRTGHFYEQYF. As DNA, the CDR3 is TGTGCCAGCAGCCGGACAGGGCATTTCTACGAGCAGTACTTC. V is TRBV7-9 and J is TRBJ2-7; 8 positions agree with TRBD1. The CDR3 has 14 residues. Per the germline V gene, CDR1 is SEHNR and CDR2 is FQNEAQ (reference sequence). Trimming at V came to 5 bases and at J to 3 bases, leaving 6 bases not matched to a gene.

This clonotype has only a few counts. The gene calls are TRBV27 and TRBJ1-6; no firm D call. Germline lookup yields CDR1 MNHEY and CDR2 SMNVEV (reference sequence). Trimming stripped 1 base from V and 0 bases from J, with 10 bases between. The CDR3 spans 17 residues. For the CDR3, the DNA is TGTGCCAGCAGTTTATTGGGATTGGGCTCCTATAATTCACCCCTCCACTTT. Protein: CASSLLGLGSYNSPLHF.

This clonotype was found a few times. J is TRBJ1-1 and V is TRBV7-3, with a tentative D call TRBD1 (5 bases). V was cut by 6 bases and J by 5 bases, with 16 bases left in between. Germline V gene lookup returns CDR1 SGHTA and CDR2 FQGTGA. This CDR3 is built from 14 residues. The CDR3 sequence: CASSPTGGRTEAFF. CDR3 nucleotides: TGTGCCAGCAGTCCCACGGGGGGGAGAACTGAAGCTTTCTTT.

J is TRBJ2-5 and V is TRBV6-1, with a weak D call TRBD2 (7 bases). The CDR3 extends over 14 amino acids. CDR1 is MNHNS and CDR2 is SASEGT in the germline V gene. The ends were cut back, 0 bases at V and 5 bases at J, with 10 bases in the middle. The CDR3 coding sequence is TGTGCCAGCAGTGAAGCAGGGGGGGCCGAGACCCAGTACTTC. Residues: CASSEAGGAETQYF.

The chain joins TRBV28 to TRBJ2-2, with D tentatively TRBD1 (6 bases). Germline loops: CDR1 MDHEN, CDR2 SYDVKM. Trimming removed 6 bases at V and 3 bases at J, with 20 bases between. The CDR3 sequence is 17 residues long. CDR3 protein: CASSPLGVGGHTGELFF. CDR3 coding DNA: TGTGCCAGCAGCCCCCTGGGGGTAGGGGGTCACACCGGGGAGCTGTTTTTT.

The sample holds one count of this clonotype. CDR3 sequence (DNA): TGTGCCAGTAGCCCAACGGGGACCGCGAACACTGAAGCTTTCTTT. Translating it yields CASSPTGTANTEAFF. J is TRBJ1-1 and V is TRBV19, with D perhaps TRBD1 (5 bases). CDR3 length equals 15 residues. The germline gives CDR1 LNHDA, CDR2 SQIVND (reference sequence). V dropped 6 bases and J dropped 1 base, with 15 bases sitting between them.

V is TRBV27 and J is TRBJ1-6, with D hard to call. Deletions cut 6 bases from V and 0 bases from J, with 6 bases between. The germline V gene has CDR1 MNHEY and CDR2 SMNVEV (reference sequence). CDR3 length: 14 residues. The CDR3, as DNA: TGTGCCAGCAGCCCCGACTCCTATAATTCACCCCTCCACTTT. It translates to CASSPDSYNSPLHF.